This T cell receptor beta chain was sequenced for a study of human T cells and chemical hapten exposure. Across the whole study: The study lasted 20 to 30 weeks, and patients were dosed weekly with diphenylcyclopropenone on the scalp throughout. Findings of the study overall: Every donor had alopecia, and their immune response may therefore differ from healthy people's.

Using its own MiXCR run on the RACE reads, TCRdb lists one record per CDR3 protein. The sample yields approximately 34,000 distinct CDR3 sequences, around 6.5% seen once. Germline trimming cut 7 bases from V and 1 base from J; bases unmatched to any gene: 6. In germline, CDR1 is LGHDT, CDR2 YNNKEL (reference sequence). The CDR3 has 14 amino acids. Concerning this clonotype: Antigen unknown.

Regarding time point: patch test 1, 2 weeks after DPC sensitization. Treatment indicated: therapeutic diphenylcyclopropenone sensitization with weekly scalp DPC. It was unfractionated whole blood from which total RNA was extracted. The sequence derives from a woman younger than 45 with alopecia areata. Some clones in this sample may be carry-over from other donors' samples. This material consisted of whole blood, taken in connection with sensitization to the hapten diphenylcyclopropenone (DPC). The rearrangement joins TRBV3-1 to TRBJ1-1, with 7 bases lining up with TRBD1. CDR3 residues: CASMGRDRNTEAFF. CDR3 DNA: TGTGCCAGCATGGGAAGGGACAGGAACACTGAAGCTTTCTTT.